The clone carrying this T cell receptor (beta chain) was detected only a few times. As yet, its antigen is unknown. These data originate in a study of cytomegalovirus exposure and HLA in healthy donors. Findings and caveats of the study: Later on, an analysis tied 15,000 to 20,000 TCR beta sequences to HLA alleles at 0.05 false discovery rate. In a later analysis, CMV-associated beta chains were mostly HLA-associated, it appeared.

PCR was performed using 60 Vbeta and 13 Jbeta primers. Produced via immunoSEQ multiplex PCR; TCRdb's table is partial and in-frame only. The repertoire holds roughly 190,000 clones, about 83% seen once, with roughly a tenth in the top ten. Germline CDR1 SGHNT, CDR2 YYREEE (reference sequence). This CDR3 contains 13 residues. V gave up 5 bases and J gave up 0 bases, with 6 bases separating them. The sequence derives from a woman aged 50 to 65 in good health and CMV-seropositive. This rearrangement joins TRBV5-4 to TRBJ1-3, with D perhaps matching TRBD1 (5 bases). What was sequenced was PBMCs. CDR3 nucleotides: TGTGCCAGCAGTCAGGGCTCTGGAAACACCATATATTTT. This gives the protein CASSQGSGNTIYF.